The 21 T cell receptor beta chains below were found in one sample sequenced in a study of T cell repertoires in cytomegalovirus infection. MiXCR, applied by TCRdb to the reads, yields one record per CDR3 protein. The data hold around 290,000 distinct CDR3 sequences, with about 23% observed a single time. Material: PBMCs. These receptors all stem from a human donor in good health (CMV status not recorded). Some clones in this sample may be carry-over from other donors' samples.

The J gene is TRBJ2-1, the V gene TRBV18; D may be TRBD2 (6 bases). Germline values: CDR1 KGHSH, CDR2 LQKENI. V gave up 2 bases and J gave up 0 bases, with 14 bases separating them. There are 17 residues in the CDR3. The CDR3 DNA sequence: TGTGCCAGCTCACCAGACCTGGAGGGGAGCTCCTACAATGAGCAGTTCTTC. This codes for CASSPDLEGSSYNEQFF.

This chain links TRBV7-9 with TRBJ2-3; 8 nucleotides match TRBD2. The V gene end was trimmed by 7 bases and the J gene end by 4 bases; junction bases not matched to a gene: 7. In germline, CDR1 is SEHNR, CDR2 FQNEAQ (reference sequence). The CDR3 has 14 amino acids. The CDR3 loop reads CASKEREYSDTQYF. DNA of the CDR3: TGTGCCAGCAAGGAGCGGGAGTACTCAGATACGCAGTATTTT.

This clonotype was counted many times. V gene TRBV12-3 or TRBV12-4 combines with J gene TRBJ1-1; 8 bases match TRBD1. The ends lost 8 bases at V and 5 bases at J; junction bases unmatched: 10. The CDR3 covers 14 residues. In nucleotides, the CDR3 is TGTGCCAGCGAGACAGGGGAGGGTGATACTGAAGCTTTCTTT. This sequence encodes CASETGEGDTEAFF.

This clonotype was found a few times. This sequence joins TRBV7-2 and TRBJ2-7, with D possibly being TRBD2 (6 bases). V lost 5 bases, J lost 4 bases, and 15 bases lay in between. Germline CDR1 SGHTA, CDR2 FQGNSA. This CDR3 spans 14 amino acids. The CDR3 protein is CASSRIGTGYEQYF. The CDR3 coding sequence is TGTGCCAGCAGCCGTATCGGGACTGGTTACGAGCAGTACTTC.

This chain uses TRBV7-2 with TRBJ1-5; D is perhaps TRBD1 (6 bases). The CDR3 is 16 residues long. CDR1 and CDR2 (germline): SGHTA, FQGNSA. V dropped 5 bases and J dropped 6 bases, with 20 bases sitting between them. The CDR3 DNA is TGTGCCAGCAGCCTACGGGCAGGGGCATTCGGTCAGCCCCAGCATTTT. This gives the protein CASSLRAGAFGQPQHF.

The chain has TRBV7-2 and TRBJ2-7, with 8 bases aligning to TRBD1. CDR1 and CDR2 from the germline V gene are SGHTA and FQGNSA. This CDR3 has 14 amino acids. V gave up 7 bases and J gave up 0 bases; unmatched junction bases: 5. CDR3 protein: CASTRDRGSYEQYF. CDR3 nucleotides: TGTGCCAGCACCAGAGACAGGGGCTCCTACGAGCAGTACTTC.

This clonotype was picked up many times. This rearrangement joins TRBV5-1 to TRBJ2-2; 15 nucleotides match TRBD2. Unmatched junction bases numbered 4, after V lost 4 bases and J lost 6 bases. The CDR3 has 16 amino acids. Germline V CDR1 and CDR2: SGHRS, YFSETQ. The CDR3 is CASSTGLAGGAGELFF. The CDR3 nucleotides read TGCGCCAGCAGCACGGGACTAGCGGGAGGAGCCGGGGAGCTGTTTTTT.

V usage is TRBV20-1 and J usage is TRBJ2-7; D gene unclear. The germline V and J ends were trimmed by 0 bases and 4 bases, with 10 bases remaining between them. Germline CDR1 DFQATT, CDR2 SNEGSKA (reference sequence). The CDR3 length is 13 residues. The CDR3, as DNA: TGCAGTGCTAGAGAACCAGGAAAATACGAGCAGTACTTC. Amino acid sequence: CSAREPGKYEQYF.

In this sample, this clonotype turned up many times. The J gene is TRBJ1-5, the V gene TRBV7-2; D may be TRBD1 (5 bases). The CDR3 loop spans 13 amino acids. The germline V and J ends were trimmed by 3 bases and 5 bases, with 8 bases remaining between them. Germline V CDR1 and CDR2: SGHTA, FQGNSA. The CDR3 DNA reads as TGTGCCAGCAGCTTTATCAGGGATCAGCCCCAGCATTTT. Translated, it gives CASSFIRDQPQHF.

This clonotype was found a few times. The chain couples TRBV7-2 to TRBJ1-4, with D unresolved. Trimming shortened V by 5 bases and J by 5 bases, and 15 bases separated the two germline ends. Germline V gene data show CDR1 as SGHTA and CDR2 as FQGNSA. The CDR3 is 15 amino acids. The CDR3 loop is CASSPQAIANEKLFF. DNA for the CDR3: TGTGCCAGCAGCCCCCAGGCGATCGCAAATGAAAAACTGTTTTTT.

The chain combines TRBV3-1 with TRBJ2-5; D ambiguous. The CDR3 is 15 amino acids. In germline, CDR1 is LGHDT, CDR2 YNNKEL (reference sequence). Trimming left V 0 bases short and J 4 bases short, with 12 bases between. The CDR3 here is CASSQEGPVRETQYF. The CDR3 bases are TGTGCCAGCAGCCAAGAAGGGCCAGTCCGAGAGACCCAGTACTTC.

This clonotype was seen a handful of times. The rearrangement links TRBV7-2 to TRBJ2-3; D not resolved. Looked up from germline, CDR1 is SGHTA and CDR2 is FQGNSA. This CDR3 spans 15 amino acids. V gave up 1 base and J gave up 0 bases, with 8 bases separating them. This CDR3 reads CASSLVVRSTDTQYF. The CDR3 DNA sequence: TGTGCCAGCAGCTTAGTGGTCAGGAGCACAGATACGCAGTATTTT.

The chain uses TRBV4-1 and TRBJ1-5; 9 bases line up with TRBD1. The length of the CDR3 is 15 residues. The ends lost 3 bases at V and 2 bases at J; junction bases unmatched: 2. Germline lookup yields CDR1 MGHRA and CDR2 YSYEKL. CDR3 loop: CASSHRTGGNQPQHF. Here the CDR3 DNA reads TGCGCCAGCAGCCACAGGACAGGGGGCAATCAGCCCCAGCATTTT.

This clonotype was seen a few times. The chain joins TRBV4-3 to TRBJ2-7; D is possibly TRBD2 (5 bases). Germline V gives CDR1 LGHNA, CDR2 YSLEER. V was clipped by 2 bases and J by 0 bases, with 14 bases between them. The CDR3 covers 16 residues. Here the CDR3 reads CASSQRLGEYSYEQYF. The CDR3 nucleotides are TGCGCCAGCAGCCAACGTCTCGGGGAATACTCCTACGAGCAGTACTTC.

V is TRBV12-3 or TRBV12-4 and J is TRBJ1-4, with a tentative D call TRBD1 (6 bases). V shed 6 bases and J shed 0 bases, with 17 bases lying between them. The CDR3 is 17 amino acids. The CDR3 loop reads CASSPRGSGTTNEKLFF. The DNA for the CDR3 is TGTGCCAGCAGCCCCAGGGGTTCGGGGACAACTAATGAAAAACTGTTTTTT.

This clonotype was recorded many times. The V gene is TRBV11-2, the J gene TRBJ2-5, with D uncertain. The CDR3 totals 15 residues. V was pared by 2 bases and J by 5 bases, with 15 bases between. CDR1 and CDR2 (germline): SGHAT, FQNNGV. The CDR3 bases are TGTGCCAGCAGCTTATCCTCCCCGGTGGTGGAGACCCAGTACTTC. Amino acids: CASSLSSPVVETQYF.

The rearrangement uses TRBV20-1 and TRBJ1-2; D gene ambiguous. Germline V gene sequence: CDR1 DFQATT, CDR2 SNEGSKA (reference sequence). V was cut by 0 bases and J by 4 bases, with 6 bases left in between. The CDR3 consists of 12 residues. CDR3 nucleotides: TGCAGTGCTAGAGATTTCGGCTATGGCTACACCTTC. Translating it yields CSARDFGYGYTF.

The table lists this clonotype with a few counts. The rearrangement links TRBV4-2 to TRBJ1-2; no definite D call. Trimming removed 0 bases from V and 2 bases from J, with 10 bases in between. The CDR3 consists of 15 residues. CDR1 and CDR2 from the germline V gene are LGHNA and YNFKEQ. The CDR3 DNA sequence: TGTGCCAGCAGCCAAGAGGGCCAGTTGAACTATGGCTACACCTTC. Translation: CASSQEGQLNYGYTF.

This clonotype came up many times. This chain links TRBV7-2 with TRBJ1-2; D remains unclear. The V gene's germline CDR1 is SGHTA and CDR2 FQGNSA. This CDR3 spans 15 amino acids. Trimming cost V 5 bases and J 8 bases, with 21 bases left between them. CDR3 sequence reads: CASSRDAWTRVGYTF. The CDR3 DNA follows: TGTGCCAGCAGCCGAGATGCATGGACCCGAGTCGGCTACACCTTC.

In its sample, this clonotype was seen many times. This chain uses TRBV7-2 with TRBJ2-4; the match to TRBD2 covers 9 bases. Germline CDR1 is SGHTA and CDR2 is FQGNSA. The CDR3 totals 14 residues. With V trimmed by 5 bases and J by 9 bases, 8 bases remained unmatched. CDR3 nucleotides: TGTGCCAGCAGCGCTAGCGGGGTCGTGGGCATTCAGTACTTC. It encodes CASSASGVVGIQYF.

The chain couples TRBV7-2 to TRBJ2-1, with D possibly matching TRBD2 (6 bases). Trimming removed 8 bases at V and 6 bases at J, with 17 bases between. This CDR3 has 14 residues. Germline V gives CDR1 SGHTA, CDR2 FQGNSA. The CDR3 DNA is TGTGCCAGCTATCTAGGAGGGAGCCCCAATGAGCAGTTCTTC. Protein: CASYLGGSPNEQFF.